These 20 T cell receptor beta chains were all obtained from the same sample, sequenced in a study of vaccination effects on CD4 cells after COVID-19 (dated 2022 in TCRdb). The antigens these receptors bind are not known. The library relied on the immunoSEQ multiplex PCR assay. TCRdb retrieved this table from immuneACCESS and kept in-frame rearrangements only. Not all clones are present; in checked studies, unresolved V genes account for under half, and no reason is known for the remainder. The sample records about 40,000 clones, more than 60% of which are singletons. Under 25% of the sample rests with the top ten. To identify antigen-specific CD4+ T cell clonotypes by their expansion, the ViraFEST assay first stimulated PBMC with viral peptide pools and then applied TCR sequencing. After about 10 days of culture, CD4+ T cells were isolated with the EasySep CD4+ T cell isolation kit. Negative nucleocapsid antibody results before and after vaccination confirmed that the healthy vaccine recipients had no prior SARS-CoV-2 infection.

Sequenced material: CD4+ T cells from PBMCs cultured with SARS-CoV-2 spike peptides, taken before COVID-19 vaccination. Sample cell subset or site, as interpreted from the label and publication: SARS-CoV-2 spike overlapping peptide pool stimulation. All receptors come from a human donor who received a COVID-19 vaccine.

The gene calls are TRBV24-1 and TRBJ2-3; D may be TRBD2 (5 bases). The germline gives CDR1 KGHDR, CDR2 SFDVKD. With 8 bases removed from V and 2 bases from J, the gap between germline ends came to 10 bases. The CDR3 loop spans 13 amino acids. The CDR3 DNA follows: TGTGCCACCACCGAGGGATACACAGATACGCAGTATTTT. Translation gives CATTEGYTDTQYF.

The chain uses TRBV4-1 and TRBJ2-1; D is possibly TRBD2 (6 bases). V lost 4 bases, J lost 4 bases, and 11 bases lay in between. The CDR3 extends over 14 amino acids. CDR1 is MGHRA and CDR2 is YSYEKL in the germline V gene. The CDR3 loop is CASSPGLAYNEQFF. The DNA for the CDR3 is TGCGCCAGCAGCCCGGGGCTAGCGTACAATGAGCAGTTCTTC.

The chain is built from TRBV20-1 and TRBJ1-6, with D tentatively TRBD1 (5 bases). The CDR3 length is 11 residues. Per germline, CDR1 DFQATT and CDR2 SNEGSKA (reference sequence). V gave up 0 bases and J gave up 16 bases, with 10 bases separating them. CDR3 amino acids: CSARDWGELHF. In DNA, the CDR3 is TGCAGTGCTAGAGATTGGGGGGAGCTCCACTTT.

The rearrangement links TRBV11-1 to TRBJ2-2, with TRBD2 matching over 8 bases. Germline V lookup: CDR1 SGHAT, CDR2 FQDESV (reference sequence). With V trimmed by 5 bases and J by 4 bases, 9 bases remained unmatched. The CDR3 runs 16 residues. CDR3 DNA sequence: TGTGCCAGCAGCAAGAATAGCGGGACGGGCACCGGGGAGCTGTTTTTT. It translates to CASSKNSGTGTGELFF.

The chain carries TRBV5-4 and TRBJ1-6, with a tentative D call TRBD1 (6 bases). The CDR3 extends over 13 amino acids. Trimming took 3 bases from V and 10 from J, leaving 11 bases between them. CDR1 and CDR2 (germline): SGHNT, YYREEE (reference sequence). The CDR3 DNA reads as TGTGCCAGCAGCTGGGCCAGGGGATCACCCCTCCACTTT. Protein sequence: CASSWARGSPLHF.

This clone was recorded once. The CDR3 coding sequence is TGTGCCAGCAGCCTAAGGGGCACTGAAGCTTTCTTT. Protein product: CASSLRGTEAFF. The V gene is TRBV6-5, the J gene TRBJ1-1, with D tentatively TRBD1 (5 bases). Germline assignment: CDR1 MNHEY and CDR2 SVGAGI. Trimming took off 6 bases at V and 4 bases at J, with 9 bases between the two ends. The CDR3 consists of 12 residues.

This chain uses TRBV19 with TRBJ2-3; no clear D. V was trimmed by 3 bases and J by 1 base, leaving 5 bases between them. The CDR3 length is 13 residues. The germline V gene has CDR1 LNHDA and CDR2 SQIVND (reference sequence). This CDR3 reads CASSMPGTDTQYF. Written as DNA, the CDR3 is TGTGCCAGTAGTATGCCGGGCACAGATACGCAGTATTTT.

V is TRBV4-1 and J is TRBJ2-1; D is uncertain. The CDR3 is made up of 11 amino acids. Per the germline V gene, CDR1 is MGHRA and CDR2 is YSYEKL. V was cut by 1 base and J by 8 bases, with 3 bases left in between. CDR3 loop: CASSQVHEQFF. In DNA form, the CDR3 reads TGCGCCAGCAGCCAAGTTCATGAGCAGTTCTTC.

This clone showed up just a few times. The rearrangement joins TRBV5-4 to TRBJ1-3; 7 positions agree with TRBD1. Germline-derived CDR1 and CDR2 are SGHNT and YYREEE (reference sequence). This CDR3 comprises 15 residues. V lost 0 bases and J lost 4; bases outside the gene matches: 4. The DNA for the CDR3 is TGTGCCAGCAGCTTGGACAGGGGTGGCGGAAACACCATATATTTT. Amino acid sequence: CASSLDRGGGNTIYF.

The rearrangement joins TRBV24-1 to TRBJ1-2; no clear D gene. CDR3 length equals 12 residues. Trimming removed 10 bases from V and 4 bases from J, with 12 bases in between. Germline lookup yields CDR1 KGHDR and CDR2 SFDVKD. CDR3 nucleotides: TGTGCCACATCTAACCCCGGCTATGGCTACACCTTC. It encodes CATSNPGYGYTF.

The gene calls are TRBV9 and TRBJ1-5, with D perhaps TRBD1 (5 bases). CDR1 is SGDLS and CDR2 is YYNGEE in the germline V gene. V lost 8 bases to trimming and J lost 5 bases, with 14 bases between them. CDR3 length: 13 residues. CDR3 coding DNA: TGTGCCAGACGGGGGGGGAAAGATCAGCCCCAGCATTTT. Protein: CARRGGKDQPQHF.

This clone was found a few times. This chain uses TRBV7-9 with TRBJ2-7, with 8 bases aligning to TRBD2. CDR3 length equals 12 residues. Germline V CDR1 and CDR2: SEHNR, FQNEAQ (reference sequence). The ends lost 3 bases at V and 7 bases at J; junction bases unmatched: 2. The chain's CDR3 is CASSFGRGEQYF. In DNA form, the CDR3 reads TGTGCCAGCAGCTTCGGGAGGGGTGAGCAGTACTTC.

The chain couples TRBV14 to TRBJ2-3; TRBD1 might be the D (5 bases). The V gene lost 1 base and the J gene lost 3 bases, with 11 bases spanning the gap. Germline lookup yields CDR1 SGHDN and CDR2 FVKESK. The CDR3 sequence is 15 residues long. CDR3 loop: CASSQGVQGTDTQYF. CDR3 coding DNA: TGTGCCAGCAGCCAAGGAGTTCAGGGTACAGATACGCAGTATTTT.

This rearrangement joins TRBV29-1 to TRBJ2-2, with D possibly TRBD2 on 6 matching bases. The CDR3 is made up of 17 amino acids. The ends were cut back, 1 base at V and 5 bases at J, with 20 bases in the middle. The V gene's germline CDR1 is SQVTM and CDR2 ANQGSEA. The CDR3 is CSVEVWGRPGGTGELFF. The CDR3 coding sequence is TGCAGCGTTGAAGTTTGGGGCCGACCCGGAGGGACCGGGGAGCTGTTTTTT.

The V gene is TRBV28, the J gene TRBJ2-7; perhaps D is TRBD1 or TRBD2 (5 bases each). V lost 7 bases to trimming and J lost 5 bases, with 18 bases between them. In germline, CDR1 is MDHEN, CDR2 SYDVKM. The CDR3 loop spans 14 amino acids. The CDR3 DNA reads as TGTGCCAGCAAGGGCCCGGCAGGGACGCACGAGCAGTACTTC. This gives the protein CASKGPAGTHEQYF.

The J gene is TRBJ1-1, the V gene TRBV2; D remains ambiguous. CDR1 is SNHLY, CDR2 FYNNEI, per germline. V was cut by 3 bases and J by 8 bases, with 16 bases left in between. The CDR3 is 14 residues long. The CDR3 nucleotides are TGTGCCAGCAGTGACACTAGAACTTTAGCCGAAGCTTTCTTT. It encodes CASSDTRTLAEAFF.

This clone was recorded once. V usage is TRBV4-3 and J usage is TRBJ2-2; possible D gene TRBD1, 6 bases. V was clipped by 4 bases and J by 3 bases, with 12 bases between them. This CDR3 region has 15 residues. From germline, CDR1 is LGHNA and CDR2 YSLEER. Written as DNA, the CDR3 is TGCGCCAGCAGCCGGACAGCGACAGACACCGGGGAGCTGTTTTTT. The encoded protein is CASSRTATDTGELFF.

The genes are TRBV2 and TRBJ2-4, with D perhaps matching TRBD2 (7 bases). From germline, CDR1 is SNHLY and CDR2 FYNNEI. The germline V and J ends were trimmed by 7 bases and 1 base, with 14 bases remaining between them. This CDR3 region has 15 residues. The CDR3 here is CASMGGHSAKNIQYF. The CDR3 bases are TGTGCCAGCATGGGGGGGCACTCGGCCAAAAACATTCAGTACTTC.

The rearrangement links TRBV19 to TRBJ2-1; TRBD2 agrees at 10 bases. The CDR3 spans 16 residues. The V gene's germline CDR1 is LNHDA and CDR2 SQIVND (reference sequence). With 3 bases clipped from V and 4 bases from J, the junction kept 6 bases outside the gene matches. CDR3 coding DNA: TGTGCCAGTAGTATGTCAGCGGGGGGGCGATACAATGAGCAGTTCTTC. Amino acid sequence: CASSMSAGGRYNEQFF.

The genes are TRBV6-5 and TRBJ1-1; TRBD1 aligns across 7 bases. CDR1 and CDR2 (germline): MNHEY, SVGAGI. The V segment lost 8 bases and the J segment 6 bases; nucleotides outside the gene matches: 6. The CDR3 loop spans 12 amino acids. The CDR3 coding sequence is TGTGCCAGCGGAATAACAGGGGCTGAAGCTTTCTTT. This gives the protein CASGITGAEAFF.